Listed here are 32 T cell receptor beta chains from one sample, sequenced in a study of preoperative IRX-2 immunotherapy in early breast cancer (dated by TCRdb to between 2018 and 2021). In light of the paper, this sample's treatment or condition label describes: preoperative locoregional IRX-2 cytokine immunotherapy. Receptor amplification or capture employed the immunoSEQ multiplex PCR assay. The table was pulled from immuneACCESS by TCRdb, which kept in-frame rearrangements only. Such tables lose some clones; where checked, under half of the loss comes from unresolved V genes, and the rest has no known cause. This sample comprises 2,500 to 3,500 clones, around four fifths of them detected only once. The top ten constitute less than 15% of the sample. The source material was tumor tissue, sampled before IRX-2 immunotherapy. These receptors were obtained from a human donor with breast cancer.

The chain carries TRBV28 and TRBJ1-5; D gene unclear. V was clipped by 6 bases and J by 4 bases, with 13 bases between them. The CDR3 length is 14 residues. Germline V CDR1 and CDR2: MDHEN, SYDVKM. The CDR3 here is CASRSGSGNQPQHF. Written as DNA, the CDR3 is TGTGCCAGCAGGTCGGGGTCCGGGAATCAGCCCCAGCATTTT.

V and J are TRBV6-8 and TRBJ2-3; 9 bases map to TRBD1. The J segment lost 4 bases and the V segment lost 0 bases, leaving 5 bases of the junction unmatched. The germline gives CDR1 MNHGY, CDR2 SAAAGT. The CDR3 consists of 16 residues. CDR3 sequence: CASSYSSRQGADTQYF. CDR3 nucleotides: TGTGCCAGCAGTTACTCGAGTCGACAGGGGGCAGATACGCAGTATTTT.

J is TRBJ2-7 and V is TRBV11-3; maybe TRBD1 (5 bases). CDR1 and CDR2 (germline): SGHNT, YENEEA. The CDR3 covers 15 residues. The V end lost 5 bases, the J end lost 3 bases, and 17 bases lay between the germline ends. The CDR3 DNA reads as TGTGCCAGCAGCCCCTCGACAGATCTTGGCTACGAGCAGTACTTC. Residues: CASSPSTDLGYEQYF.

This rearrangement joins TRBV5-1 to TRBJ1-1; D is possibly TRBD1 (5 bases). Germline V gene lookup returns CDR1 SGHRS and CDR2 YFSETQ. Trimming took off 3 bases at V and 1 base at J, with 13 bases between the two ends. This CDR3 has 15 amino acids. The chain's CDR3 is CASSYLGAPNTEAFF. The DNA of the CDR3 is TGCGCCAGCAGCTACCTAGGGGCCCCGAACACTGAAGCTTTCTTT.

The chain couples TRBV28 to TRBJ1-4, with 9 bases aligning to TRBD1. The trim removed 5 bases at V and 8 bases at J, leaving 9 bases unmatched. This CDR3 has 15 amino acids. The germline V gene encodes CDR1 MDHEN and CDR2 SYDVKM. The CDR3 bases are TGTGCCAGCAGTCCTCACGACAGGGGGGTAGAAAAACTGTTTTTT. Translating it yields CASSPHDRGVEKLFF.

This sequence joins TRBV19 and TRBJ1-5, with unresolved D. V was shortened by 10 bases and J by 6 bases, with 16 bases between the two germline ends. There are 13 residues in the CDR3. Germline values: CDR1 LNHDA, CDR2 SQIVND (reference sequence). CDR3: CATANLGGQPQHF. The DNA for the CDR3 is TGTGCCACCGCGAATCTGGGTGGTCAGCCCCAGCATTTT.

CDR3 in amino acids: CASSRLPSSYVSPLHF. The CDR3, as DNA: TGTGCCAGCAGTCGCCTGCCTTCCTCCTATGTTTCACCCCTCCACTTT. V gene TRBV6-8 combines with J gene TRBJ1-6; no clear D gene. This CDR3 has 16 amino acids. Trimming took 5 bases from V and 9 from J, leaving 20 bases between them. Looked up from germline, CDR1 is MNHGY and CDR2 is SAAAGT.

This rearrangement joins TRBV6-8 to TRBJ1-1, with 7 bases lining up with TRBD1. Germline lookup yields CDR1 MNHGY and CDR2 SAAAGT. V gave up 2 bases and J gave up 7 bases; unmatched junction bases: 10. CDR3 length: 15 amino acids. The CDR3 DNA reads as TGTGCCAGCAGTTACCCGTCCACAGGGGCGGGTGAAGCTTTCTTT. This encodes CASSYPSTGAGEAFF.

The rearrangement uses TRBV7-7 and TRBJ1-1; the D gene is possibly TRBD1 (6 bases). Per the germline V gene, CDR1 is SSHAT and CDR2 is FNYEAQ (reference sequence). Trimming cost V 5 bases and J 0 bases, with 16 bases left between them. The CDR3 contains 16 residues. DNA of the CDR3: TGTGCCAGCAGCCAAGACCTAGGGGGGTTGAACACTGAAGCTTTCTTT. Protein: CASSQDLGGLNTEAFF. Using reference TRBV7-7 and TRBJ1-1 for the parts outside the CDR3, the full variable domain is GAGVSQSPRYKVTKRGQDVTLRCDPISSHATLYWYQQALGQGPEFLTYFNYEAQPDKSGLPSDRFSAERPEGSISTLTIQRTEQRDSAMYRCASSQDLGGLNTEAFFGQGTRLTVV.

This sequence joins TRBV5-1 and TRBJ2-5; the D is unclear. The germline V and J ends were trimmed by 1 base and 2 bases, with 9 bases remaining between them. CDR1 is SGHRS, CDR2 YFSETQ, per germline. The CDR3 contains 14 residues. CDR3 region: CASSLSQAQETQYF. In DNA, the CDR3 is TGCGCCAGCAGCTTGTCTCAGGCACAAGAGACCCAGTACTTC.

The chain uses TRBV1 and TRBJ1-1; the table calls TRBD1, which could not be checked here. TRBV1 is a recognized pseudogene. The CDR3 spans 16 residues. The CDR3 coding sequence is TGCGCCAGCAGCCCGACGGCAGGGTCCATGAACACTGAAGCTTTCTTT. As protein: CASSPTAGSMNTEAFF.

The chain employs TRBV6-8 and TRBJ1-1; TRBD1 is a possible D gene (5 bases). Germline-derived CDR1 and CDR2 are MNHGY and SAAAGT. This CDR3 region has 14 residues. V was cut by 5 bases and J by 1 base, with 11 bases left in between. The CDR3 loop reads CASSESTGNTEAFF. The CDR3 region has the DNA TGTGCCAGCAGTGAGTCCACAGGGAACACTGAAGCTTTCTTT.

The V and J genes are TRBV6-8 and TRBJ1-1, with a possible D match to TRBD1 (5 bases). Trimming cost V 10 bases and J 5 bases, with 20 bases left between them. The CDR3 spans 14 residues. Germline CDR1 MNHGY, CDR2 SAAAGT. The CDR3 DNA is TGTGCCATCAAGGGGAGGGAAGGAAGAACTGAAGCTTTCTTT. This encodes CAIKGREGRTEAFF.

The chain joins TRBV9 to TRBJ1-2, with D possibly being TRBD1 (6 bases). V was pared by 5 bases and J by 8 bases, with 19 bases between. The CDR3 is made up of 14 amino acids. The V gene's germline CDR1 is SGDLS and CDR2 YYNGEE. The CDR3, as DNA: TGTGCCAGCAGTTCTTTACAGGGTTTCGGGGGCTACACCTTC. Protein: CASSSLQGFGGYTF.

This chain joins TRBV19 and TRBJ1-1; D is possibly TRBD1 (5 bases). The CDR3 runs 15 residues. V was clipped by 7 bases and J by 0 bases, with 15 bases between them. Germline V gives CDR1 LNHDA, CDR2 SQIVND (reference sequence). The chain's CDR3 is CASTHLGRLNTEAFF. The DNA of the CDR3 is TGTGCCAGTACCCACCTGGGGCGGTTGAACACTGAAGCTTTCTTT.

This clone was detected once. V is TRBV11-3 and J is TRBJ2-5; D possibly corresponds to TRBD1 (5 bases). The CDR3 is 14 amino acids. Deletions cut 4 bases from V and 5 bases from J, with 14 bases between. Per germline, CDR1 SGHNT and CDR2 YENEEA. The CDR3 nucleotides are TGTGCCAGCAGCTCGGCAGGGTTGGAGGAGACCCAGTACTTC. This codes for CASSSAGLEETQYF.

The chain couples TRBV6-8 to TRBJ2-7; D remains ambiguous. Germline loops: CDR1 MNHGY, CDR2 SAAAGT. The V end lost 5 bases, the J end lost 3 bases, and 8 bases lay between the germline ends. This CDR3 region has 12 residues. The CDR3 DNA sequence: TGTGCCAGCAGTCCCGACGGCTACGAGCAGTACTTC. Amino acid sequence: CASSPDGYEQYF.

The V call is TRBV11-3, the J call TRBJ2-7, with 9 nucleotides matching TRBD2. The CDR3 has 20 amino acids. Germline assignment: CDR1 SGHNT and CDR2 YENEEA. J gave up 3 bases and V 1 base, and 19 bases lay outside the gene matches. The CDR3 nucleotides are TGTGCCAGCAGCTTAGTGGGAGGTCTAGCGGGGAGTTTAGGATTCTACGAGCAGTACTTC. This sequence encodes CASSLVGGLAGSLGFYEQYF.

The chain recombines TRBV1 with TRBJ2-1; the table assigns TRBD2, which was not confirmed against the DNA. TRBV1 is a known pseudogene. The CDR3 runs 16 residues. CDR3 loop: CASSPHIAAHYNEQFF. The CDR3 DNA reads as TGCGCCAGCAGCCCCCATATAGCGGCCCACTACAATGAGCAGTTCTTC.

The CDR3 sequence: CASSLVAGRYNEQFF. The CDR3 DNA is TGTGCCAGCAGCTTGGTCGCAGGGAGGTACAATGAGCAGTTCTTC. The chain employs TRBV11-3 and TRBJ2-1; possibly TRBD2 for D (6 bases). The CDR3 totals 15 residues. Germline V gene lookup returns CDR1 SGHNT and CDR2 YENEEA. Trimming left V 3 bases short and J 4 bases short, with 13 bases between.

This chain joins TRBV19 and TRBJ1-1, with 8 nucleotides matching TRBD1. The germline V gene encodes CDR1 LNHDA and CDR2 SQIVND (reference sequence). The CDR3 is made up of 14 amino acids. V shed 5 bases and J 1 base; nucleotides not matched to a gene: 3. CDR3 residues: CASSPDRGNTEAFF. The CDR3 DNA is TGTGCCAGTAGTCCTGACAGGGGGAACACTGAAGCTTTCTTT.

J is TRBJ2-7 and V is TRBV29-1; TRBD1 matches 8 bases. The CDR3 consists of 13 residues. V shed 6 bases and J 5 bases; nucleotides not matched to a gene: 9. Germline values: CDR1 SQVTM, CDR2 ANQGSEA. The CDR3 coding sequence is TGCAGCGTCGTTTCTGGACAGGGACACGAGCAGTACTTC. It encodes CSVVSGQGHEQYF.

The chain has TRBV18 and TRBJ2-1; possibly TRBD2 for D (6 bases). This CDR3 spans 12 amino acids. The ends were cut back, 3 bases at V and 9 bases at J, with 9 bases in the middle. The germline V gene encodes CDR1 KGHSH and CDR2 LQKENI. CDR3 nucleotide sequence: TGTGCCAGCTCACCTACTAGCAGTGAGCAGTTCTTC. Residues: CASSPTSSEQFF.

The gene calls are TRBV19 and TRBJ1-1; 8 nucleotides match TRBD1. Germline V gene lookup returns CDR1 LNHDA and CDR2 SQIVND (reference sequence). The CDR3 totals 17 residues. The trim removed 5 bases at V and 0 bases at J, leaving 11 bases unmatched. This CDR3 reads CASSARQGSLMNTEAFF. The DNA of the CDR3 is TGTGCCAGTAGTGCTCGACAGGGGTCCCTTATGAACACTGAAGCTTTCTTT.

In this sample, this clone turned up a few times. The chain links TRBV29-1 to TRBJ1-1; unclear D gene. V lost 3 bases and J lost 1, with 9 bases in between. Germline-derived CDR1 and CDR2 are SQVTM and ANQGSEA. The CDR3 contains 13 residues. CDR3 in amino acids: CSVDPGRNTEAFF. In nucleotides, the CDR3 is TGCAGCGTTGATCCAGGACGGAACACTGAAGCTTTCTTT. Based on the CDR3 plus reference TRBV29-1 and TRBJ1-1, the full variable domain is SAVISQKPSRDICQRGTSLTIQCQVDSQVTMMFWYRQQPGQSLTLIATANQGSEATYESGFVIDKFPISRPNLTFSTLTVSNMSPEDSSIYLCSVDPGRNTEAFFGQGTRLTVV.

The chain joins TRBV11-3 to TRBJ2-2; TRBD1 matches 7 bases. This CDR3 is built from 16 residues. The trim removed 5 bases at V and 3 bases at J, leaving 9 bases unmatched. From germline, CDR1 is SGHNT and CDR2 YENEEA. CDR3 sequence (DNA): TGTGCCAGCAGCCATGACAGGGCGAGGGACACCGGGGAGCTGTTTTTT. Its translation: CASSHDRARDTGELFF.

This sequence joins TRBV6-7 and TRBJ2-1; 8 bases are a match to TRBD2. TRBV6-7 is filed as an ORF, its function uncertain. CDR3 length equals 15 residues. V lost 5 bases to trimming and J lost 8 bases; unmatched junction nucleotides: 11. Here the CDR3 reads CASSEAGDAYHEQFF. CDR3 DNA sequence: TGTGCCAGCAGTGAAGCGGGGGATGCCTATCATGAGCAGTTCTTC.

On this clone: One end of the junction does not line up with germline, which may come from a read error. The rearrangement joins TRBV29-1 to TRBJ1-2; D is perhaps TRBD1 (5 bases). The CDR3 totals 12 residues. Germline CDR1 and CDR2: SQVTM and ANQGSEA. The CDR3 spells CSVQDRNYGYTF. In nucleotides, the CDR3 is TGCAGCGTTCAAGACAGAAACTATGGCTACACCTTC.

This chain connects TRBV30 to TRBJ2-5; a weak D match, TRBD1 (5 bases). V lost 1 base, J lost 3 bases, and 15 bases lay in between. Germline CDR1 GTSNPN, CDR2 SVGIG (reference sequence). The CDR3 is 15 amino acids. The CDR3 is CAWSGGQVIEETQYF. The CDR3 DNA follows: TGTGCCTGGAGTGGAGGACAAGTTATTGAAGAGACCCAGTACTTC. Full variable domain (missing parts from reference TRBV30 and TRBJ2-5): SQTIHQWPATLVQPVGSPLSLECTVEGTSNPNLYWYRQAAGRGLQLLFYSVGIGQISSEVPQNLSASRPQDRQFILSSKKLLLSDSGFYLCAWSGGQVIEETQYFGPGTRLLVL.

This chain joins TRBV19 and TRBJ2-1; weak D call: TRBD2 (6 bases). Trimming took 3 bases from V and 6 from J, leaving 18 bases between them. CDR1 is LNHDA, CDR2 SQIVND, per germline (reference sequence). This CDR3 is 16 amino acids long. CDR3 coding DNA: TGTGCCAGTAGTATGAAGCGCGGTAGCGGAGGCAATGAGCAGTTCTTC. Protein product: CASSMKRGSGGNEQFF.

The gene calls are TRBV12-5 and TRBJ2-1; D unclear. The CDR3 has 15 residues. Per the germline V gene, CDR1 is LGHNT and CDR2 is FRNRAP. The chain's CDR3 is CASILGDPIYNEQFF. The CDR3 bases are TGTGCCAGCATTCTCGGAGACCCGATCTACAATGAGCAGTTCTTC.

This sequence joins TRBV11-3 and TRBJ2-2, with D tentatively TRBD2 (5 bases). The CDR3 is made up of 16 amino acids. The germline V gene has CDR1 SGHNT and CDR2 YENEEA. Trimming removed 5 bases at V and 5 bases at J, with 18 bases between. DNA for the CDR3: TGTGCCAGCAGCCCCCGGGGAGTCCGTGAAACCGGGGAGCTGTTTTTT. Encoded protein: CASSPRGVRETGELFF.